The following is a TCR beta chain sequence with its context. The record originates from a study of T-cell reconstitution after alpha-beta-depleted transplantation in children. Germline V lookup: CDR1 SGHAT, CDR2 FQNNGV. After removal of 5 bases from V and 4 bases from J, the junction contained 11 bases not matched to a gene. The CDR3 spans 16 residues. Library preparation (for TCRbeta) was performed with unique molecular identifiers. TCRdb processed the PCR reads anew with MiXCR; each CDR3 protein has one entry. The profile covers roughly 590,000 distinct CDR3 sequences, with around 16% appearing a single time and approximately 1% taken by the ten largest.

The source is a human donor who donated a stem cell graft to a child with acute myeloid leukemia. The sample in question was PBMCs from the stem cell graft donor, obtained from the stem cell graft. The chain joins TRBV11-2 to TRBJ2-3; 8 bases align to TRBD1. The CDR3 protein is CASSPRTGLGADTQYF. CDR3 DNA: TGTGCCAGCAGCCCCCGGACAGGGTTGGGAGCAGATACGCAGTATTTT.